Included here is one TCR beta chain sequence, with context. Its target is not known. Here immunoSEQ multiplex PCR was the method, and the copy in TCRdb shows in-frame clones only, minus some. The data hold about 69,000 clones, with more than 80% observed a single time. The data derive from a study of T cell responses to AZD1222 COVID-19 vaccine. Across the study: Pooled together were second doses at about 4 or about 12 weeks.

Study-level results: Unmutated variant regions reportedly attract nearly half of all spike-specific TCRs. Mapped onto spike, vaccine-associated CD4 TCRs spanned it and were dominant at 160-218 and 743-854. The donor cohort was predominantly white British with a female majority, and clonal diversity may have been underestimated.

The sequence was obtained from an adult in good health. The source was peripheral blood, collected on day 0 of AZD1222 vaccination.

The CDR3 DNA is TGCAGCGTTCGACAGGACTATGGCTACACCTTC. Its translation: CSVRQDYGYTF. J is TRBJ1-2 and V is TRBV29-1, with a tentative D call TRBD1 (6 bases). Trimming took off 5 bases at V and 3 bases at J, with 7 bases between the two ends. CDR1 SQVTM and CDR2 ANQGSEA come from the germline V gene. The length of the CDR3 is 11 residues.